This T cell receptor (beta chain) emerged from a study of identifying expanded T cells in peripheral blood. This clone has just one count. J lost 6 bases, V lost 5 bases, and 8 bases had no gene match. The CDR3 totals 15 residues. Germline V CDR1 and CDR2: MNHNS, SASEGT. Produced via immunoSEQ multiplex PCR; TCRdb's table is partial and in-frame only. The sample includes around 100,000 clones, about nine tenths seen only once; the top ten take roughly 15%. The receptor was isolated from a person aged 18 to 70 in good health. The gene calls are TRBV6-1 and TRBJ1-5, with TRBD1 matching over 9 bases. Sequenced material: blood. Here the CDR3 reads CASSPTTGGGQPQHF. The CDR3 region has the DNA TGTGCCAGCAGTCCCACTACAGGGGGCGGTCAGCCCCAGCATTTT.